Reported below is one T cell receptor beta chain. Its antigen is still unknown. CDR3 size: 17 residues. CDR1 is LGHNA and CDR2 is YNFKEQ in the germline V gene. V was pared by 4 bases and J by 0 bases, with 7 bases of the junction left unmatched. The data stem from a study of cytomegalovirus exposure and HLA in healthy donors. PCR employed 60 Vbeta and 13 Jbeta primers. Profiling relied on immunoSEQ multiplex PCR, and the TCRdb table lists in-frame clones only, not all of them. The sample has roughly 150,000 clones, approximately 88% seen once. Study-wide results and limits: An analysis done earlier found most TCR beta V segments productive about 90% or about 30% of the time. Among TCR beta chains of equal frequency, HLA-associated ones were more clonally expanded in a later analysis.

The sample comprised PBMCs. The V gene is TRBV4-2, the J gene TRBJ2-1; TRBD2 aligns across 9 bases. The sequence came from a woman younger than 35 in good health and CMV-seronegative. The CDR3 DNA follows: TGTGCCAGCAGCCCGGGGAGCGGGGGGTCCTCCTACAATGAGCAGTTCTTC. This sequence encodes CASSPGSGGSSYNEQFF.